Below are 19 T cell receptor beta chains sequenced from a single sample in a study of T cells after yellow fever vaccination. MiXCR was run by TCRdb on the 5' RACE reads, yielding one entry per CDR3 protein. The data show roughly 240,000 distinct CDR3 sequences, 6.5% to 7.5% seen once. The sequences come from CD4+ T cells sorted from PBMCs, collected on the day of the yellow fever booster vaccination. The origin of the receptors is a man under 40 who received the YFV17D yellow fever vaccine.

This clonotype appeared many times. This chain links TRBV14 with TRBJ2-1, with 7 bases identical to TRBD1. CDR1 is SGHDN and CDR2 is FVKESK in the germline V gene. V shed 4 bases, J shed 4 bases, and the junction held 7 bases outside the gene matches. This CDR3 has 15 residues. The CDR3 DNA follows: TGTGCCAGCAGCCTTCAACAGGGGCGGTACAATGAGCAGTTCTTC. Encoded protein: CASSLQQGRYNEQFF.

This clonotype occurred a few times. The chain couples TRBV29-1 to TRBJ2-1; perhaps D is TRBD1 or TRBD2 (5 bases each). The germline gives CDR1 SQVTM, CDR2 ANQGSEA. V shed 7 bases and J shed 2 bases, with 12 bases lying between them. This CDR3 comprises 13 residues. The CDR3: CSAQTGPYNEQFF. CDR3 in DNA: TGCAGCGCCCAAACGGGACCCTACAATGAGCAGTTCTTC.

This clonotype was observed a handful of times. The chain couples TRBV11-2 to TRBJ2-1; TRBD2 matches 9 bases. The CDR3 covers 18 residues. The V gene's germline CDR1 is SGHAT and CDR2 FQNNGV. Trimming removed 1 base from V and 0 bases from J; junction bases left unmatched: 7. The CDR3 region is CASSLGSSGVSSYNEQFF. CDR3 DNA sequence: TGTGCCAGCAGCTTAGGTTCTAGCGGGGTCAGCTCCTACAATGAGCAGTTCTTC.

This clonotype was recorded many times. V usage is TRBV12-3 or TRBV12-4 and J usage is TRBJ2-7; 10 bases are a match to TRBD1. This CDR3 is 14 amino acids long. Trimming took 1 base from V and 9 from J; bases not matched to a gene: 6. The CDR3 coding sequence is TGTGCCAGCAGTTTAGGGACAGGGGGACACGTGCAGTACTTC. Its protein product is CASSLGTGGHVQYF.

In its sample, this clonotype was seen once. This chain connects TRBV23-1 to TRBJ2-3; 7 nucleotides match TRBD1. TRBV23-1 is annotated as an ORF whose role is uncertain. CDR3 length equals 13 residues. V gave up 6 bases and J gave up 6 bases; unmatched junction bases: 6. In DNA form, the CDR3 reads TGCGCCAGCAGCCAGGGGGTGTGGGATACGCAGTATTTT. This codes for CASSQGVWDTQYF.

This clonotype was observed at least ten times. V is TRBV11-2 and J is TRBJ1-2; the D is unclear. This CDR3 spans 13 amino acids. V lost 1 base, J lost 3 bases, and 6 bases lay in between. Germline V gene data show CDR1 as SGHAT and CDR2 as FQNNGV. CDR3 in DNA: TGTGCCAGCAGCTTAGCGGGTTACTATGGCTACACCTTC. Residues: CASSLAGYYGYTF.

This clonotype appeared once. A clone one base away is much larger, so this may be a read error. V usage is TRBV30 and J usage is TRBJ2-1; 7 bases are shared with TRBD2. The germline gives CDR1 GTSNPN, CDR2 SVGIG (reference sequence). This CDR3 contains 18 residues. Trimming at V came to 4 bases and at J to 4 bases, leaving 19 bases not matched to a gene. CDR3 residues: CAWTGKLARGPRYNEQFF. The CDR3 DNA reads TGTGCCTGGACCGGAAAACTAGCGCGAGGGCCAAGGTACAATGAGCAGTTCTTC.

The chain's CDR3 is CSVRGGTEAFF. The CDR3 DNA reads TGCAGCGTTAGGGGGGGGACTGAAGCTTTCTTT. The chain recombines TRBV29-1 with TRBJ1-1; D is possibly TRBD1 (6 bases). Germline CDR1 is SQVTM and CDR2 is ANQGSEA. CDR3 size: 11 residues. Trimming took 5 bases from V and 5 from J, leaving 9 bases between them. The full variable domain, with the rest looked up from reference TRBV29-1 and TRBJ1-1, is SAVISQKPSRDICQRGTSLTIQCQVDSQVTMMFWYRQQPGQSLTLIATANQGSEATYESGFVIDKFPISRPNLTFSTLTVSNMSPEDSSIYLCSVRGGTEAFFGQGTRLTVV.

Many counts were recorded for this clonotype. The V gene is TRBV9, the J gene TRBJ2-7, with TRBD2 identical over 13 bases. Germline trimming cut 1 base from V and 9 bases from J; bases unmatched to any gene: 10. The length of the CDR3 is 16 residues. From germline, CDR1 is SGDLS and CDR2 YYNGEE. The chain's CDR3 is CASSVTPTSGRAVQYF. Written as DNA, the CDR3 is TGTGCCAGCAGCGTAACCCCAACTAGCGGGAGGGCGGTGCAGTACTTC. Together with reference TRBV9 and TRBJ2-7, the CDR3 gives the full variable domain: DSGVTQTPKHLITATGQRVTLRCSPRSGDLSVYWYQQSLDQGLQFLIQYYNGEERAKGNILERFSAQQFPDLHSELNLSSLELGDSALYFCASSVTPTSGRAVQYFGPGTRLTVT.

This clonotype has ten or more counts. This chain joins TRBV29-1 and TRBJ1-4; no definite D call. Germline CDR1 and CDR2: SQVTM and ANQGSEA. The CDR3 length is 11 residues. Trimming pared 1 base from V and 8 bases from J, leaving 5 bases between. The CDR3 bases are TGCAGCGTTGAAGTACAGGAAAAACTGTTTTTT. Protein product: CSVEVQEKLFF.

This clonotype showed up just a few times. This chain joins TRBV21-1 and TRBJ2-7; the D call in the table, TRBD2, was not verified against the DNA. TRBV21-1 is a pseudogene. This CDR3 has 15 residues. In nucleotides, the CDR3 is TGTGCCAGCAGCATAGGGACTAGCCTCTGCTACGAGCAGTACTTC. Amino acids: CASSIGTSLCYEQYF.

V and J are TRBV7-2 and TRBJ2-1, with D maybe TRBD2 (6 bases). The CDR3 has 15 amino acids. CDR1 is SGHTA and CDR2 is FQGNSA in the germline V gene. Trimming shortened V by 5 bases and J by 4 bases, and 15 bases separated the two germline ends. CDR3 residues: CASSPAGTRYNEQFF. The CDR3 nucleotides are TGTGCCAGCAGCCCAGCCGGGACTCGGTACAATGAGCAGTTCTTC.

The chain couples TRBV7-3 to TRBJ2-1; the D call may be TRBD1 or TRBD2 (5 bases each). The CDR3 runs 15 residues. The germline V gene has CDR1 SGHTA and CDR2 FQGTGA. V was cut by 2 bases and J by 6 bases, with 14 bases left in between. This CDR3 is CASSLSRDPFNEQFF. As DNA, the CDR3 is TGTGCCAGCAGCTTATCCCGGGACCCATTCAATGAGCAGTTCTTC.

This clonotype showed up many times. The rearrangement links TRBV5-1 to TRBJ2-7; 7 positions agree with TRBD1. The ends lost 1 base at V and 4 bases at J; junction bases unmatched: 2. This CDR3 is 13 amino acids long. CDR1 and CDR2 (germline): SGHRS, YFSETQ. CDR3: CASSLTGEYEQYF. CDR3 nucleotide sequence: TGCGCCAGCAGCTTGACAGGGGAGTACGAGCAGTACTTC. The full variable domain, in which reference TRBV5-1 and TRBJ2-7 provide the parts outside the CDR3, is KAGVTQTPRYLIKTRGQQVTLSCSPISGHRSVSWYQQTPGQGLQFLFEYFSETQRNKGNFPGRFSGRQFSNSRSEMNVSTLELGDSALYLCASSLTGEYEQYFGPGTRLTVT.

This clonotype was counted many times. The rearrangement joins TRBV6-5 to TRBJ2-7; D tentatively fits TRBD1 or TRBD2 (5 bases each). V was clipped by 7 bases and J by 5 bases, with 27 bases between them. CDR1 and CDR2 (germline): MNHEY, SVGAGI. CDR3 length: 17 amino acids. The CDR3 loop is CASIPAGSGTPPHEQYF. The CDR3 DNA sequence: TGTGCCAGCATCCCCGCCGGTTCCGGGACGCCGCCACACGAGCAGTACTTC.

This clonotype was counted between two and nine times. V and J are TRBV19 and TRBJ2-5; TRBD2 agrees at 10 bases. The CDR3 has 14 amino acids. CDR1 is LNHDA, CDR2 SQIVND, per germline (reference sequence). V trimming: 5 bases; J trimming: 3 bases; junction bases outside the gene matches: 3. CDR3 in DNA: TGTGCCAGTAGTGGTCTAGCGGGAGAAGAGACCCAGTACTTC. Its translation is CASSGLAGEETQYF.

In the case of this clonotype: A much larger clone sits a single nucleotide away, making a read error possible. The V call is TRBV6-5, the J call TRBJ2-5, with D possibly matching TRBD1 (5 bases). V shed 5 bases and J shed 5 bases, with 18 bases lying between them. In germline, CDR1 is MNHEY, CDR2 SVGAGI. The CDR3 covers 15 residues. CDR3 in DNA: TGTGCCAGCAGTCACGGACATCAGAACAGGGAGACCCAGTACTTC. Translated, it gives CASSHGHQNRETQYF.

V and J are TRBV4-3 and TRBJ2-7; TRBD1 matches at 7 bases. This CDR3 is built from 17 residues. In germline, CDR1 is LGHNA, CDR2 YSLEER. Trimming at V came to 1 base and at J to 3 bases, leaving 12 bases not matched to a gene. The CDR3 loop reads CASSQGDSGLANYEQYF. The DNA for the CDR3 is TGCGCCAGCAGCCAAGGGGACAGCGGTCTAGCTAACTACGAGCAGTACTTC.

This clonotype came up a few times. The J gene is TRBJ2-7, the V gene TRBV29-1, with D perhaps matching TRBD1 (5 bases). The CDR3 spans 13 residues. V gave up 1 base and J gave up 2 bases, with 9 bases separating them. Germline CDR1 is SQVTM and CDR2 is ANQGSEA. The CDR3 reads CSVEVSRAYEQYF. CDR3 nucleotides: TGCAGCGTTGAAGTCTCCAGGGCCTACGAGCAGTACTTC.